This TCR beta chain was recorded in a study of blood T cell repertoires in COVID-19. Overall study context: Material from acute and convalescent COVID-19 was sourced from the United States, Italy and Spain.

Study processing details: Amplification from reference gene primers served as the basis for estimated nucleated cell counts. Sequencing used immunoSEQ multiplex PCR; TCRdb keeps in-frame clones, though not all of them. The V and J calls and the clone size are those of that table, but D and trimming were determined from the DNA. The table has 250,000 to 350,000 clones, approximately 86% seen once; the top ten hold about 4%. V lost 0 bases to trimming and J lost 12 bases; unmatched junction nucleotides: 0. This CDR3 region has 13 residues. Per germline, CDR1 SGHRS and CDR2 YFSETQ. The TCR originated in a woman in her forties or fifties with active or convalescent COVID-19. Sequenced sample: peripheral blood. The chain joins TRBV5-1 to TRBJ2-6; TRBD1 agrees at 10 bases. The CDR3 DNA follows: TGCGCCAGCAGCTTGGGGACAGGGGGCGTCCTGACTTTC. Encoded protein: CASSLGTGGVLTF.